Sequencing of this T cell receptor beta chain was carried out in a study of T cell responses to AZD1222 COVID-19 vaccine. Sequencing was performed with immunoSEQ multiplex PCR; in TCRdb, only in-frame clones are kept and a portion is missing. The data contain 120,000 to 150,000 clones, around 90% of them seen just once; the ten biggest clones take up approximately 2.9%. Whole-study findings and limits: Unmutated variant regions are reportedly the target of nearly half of TCRs that are spike-specific. The study sampled repertoires only after the peak T cell response. Clonal diversity was possibly underestimated, and white British individuals and females predominated among donors.

Trimming removed 0 bases from V and 0 bases from J, with 9 bases in between. The length of the CDR3 is 16 residues. In germline, CDR1 is LNHDA, CDR2 SQIVND (reference sequence). A note on this clone: No antigen is known for it.

The origin of this receptor is an adult in good health. Source: peripheral blood, taken on day 0 of MenACWY control vaccination. The V gene is TRBV19, the J gene TRBJ1-3, with a weak D call TRBD1 (5 bases). CDR3 nucleotide sequence: TGTGCCAGTAGTATAGAAGGGGCTTACTCTGGAAACACCATATATTTT. It codes for CASSIEGAYSGNTIYF.